Presented here are 23 T cell receptor beta chains from one specimen sequenced in a study of blood T cells in healthy people across ages. Primed by a sample-barcoded 5' primer and a J-beta primer mix, a second PCR proceeded for about 7 to 11 cycles. TCRdb fed the 5' RACE reads into MiXCR, producing one record per CDR3 protein. The sample contains about 940,000 distinct CDR3 sequences, under 50% of which appear only once. The sequenced sample was blood. All receptors come from a man aged 30 to 45 in good health.

This chain joins TRBV3-1 and TRBJ2-7; no clear D gene. In germline, CDR1 is LGHDT, CDR2 YNNKEL (reference sequence). Trimming removed 2 bases from V and 1 base from J, with 9 bases in between. This CDR3 spans 14 amino acids. The CDR3 reads CASSQIASSYEQYF. The CDR3 DNA reads TGTGCCAGCAGCCAAATAGCTTCTTCCTACGAGCAGTACTTC.

This clonotype was found many times. The rearrangement uses TRBV2 and TRBJ2-5; 14 nucleotides align to TRBD2. V lost 4 bases, J lost 7 bases, and 5 bases stayed unmatched. The CDR3 is 15 residues long. Germline CDR1 SNHLY, CDR2 FYNNEI. The CDR3 sequence: CASSGLAGGSTTQYF. The CDR3 bases are TGTGCCAGCAGTGGACTAGCGGGGGGGTCAACGACCCAGTACTTC.

Ten or more counts support this clonotype. The chain uses TRBV29-1 and TRBJ2-1; TRBD2 matches at 10 bases. Germline CDR1 SQVTM, CDR2 ANQGSEA. The CDR3 has 14 amino acids. The trim removed 4 bases at V and 4 bases at J, leaving 4 bases unmatched. The CDR3 DNA reads TGCAGCGTTGGAGCACTAGCGGGGTACAATGAGCAGTTCTTC. Its protein product is CSVGALAGYNEQFF.

The CDR3, as DNA: TGCAGTGCCCTGTCTAGCACAGATACGCAGTATTTT. Encoded protein: CSALSSTDTQYF. This rearrangement joins TRBV20-1 to TRBJ2-3; no firm D call. Trimming took 6 bases from V and 0 from J, leaving 7 bases between them. CDR3 length equals 12 residues. Germline CDR1 is DFQATT and CDR2 is SNEGSKA (reference sequence).

J is TRBJ1-5 and V is TRBV25-1; tentative D call: TRBD1 (5 bases). Per the germline V gene, CDR1 is MGHDK and CDR2 is SYGVNS. This CDR3 has 13 amino acids. The ends were cut back, 10 bases at V and 2 bases at J, with 12 bases in the middle. The DNA of the CDR3 is TGTGCCACCCAGGGTATAGGCAATCAGCCCCAGCATTTT. Translating gives CATQGIGNQPQHF.

The rearrangement links TRBV7-9 to TRBJ2-7; TRBD2 aligns across 11 bases. The CDR3 extends over 14 amino acids. V lost 5 bases and J lost 3; bases outside the gene matches: 3. CDR1 and CDR2 (germline): SEHNR, FQNEAQ (reference sequence). CDR3 region: CASSTLAGVYEQYF. CDR3 nucleotides: TGTGCCAGCAGCACACTAGCGGGAGTCTACGAGCAGTACTTC. Full variable domain (missing parts from reference TRBV7-9 and TRBJ2-7): DTGVSQNPRHKITKRGQNVTFRCDPISEHNRLYWYRQTLGQGPEFLTYFQNEAQLEKSRLLSDRFSAERPKGSFSTLEIQRTEQGDSAMYLCASSTLAGVYEQYFGPGTRLTVT.

The chain employs TRBV5-1 and TRBJ2-2; tentatively, D is TRBD1 (5 bases). Between the trimmed V and J ends, which lost 1 base and 6 bases, there was a span of 13 bases. The germline CDR1 and CDR2 sequences are SGHRS and YFSETQ. The CDR3 consists of 15 residues. In DNA, the CDR3 is TGCGCCAGCAGCTTGAGTCTACAGGACGCCGGGGAGCTGTTTTTT. Encoded protein: CASSLSLQDAGELFF.

The genes are TRBV6-5 and TRBJ2-3; no definite D call. This CDR3 has 16 amino acids. Trimming removed 2 bases from V and 0 bases from J, with 12 bases in between. Germline lookup yields CDR1 MNHEY and CDR2 SVGAGI. Written as DNA, the CDR3 is TGTGCCAGCAGTTACGGGTCCCCTCCTAGCACAGATACGCAGTATTTT. Amino acids: CASSYGSPPSTDTQYF.

This chain links TRBV18 with TRBJ1-1; perhaps TRBD1 as D (6 bases). Trimming cost V 2 bases and J 7 bases, with 8 bases left between them. The CDR3 totals 12 residues. CDR1 KGHSH and CDR2 LQKENI come from the germline V gene. The CDR3 DNA reads as TGTGCCAGCTCACCAATAGGGGGTGAAGCTTTCTTT. Residues: CASSPIGGEAFF.

This rearrangement joins TRBV27 to TRBJ1-1; tentatively, D is TRBD1 (5 bases). Germline V CDR1 and CDR2: MNHEY, SMNVEV (reference sequence). Deletions cut 6 bases from V and 1 base from J, with 9 bases between. The CDR3 is made up of 13 amino acids. The DNA for the CDR3 is TGTGCCAGCAGGGGGGAGAAGAACACTGAAGCTTTCTTT. This encodes CASRGEKNTEAFF.

This clonotype was detected ten times or more. This chain connects TRBV5-1 to TRBJ2-3; the D is unclear. Germline V gene sequence: CDR1 SGHRS, CDR2 YFSETQ. Trimming stripped 8 bases from V and 5 bases from J, with 18 bases between. The CDR3 loop spans 14 amino acids. The DNA for the CDR3 is TGCGCCAGTGACCCGGGTTCGCCTAGAGATACGCAGTATTTT. It translates to CASDPGSPRDTQYF.

Points on this clonotype: The germline gene is not matched at one end of the junction; a read error may be the cause. The chain joins TRBV11-3 to TRBJ2-4, with TRBD1 matching over 8 bases. The J call is uncertain, as TRBJ2-5 better fits the DNA end. This CDR3 has 15 amino acids. Germline CDR1 reads SGHNT; CDR2 reads YENEEA. This chain's CDR3 is CAGSYSRGQQETQYF. CDR3 bases: TGTGCCGGCAGCTACAGCAGGGGGCAACAAGAGACCCAGTACTTC.

This rearrangement joins TRBV4-2 to TRBJ2-2; 9 bases are shared with TRBD1. In germline, CDR1 is LGHNA, CDR2 YNFKEQ. Unmatched junction bases numbered 6, after V lost 0 bases and J lost 1 base. This CDR3 is built from 18 residues. The CDR3 region has the DNA TGTGCCAGCAGCCAAGACCTACAGGGGGCAGGGAACACCGGGGAGCTGTTTTTT. Amino acids: CASSQDLQGAGNTGELFF.

The chain links TRBV4-1 to TRBJ1-2; no reliable D call. The CDR3 covers 16 residues. The germline V and J ends were trimmed by 1 base and 4 bases, with 16 bases remaining between them. Germline V gene lookup returns CDR1 MGHRA and CDR2 YSYEKL. CDR3 sequence reads: CASSQANSPAGYGYTF. CDR3 DNA sequence: TGCGCCAGCAGCCAAGCGAATTCTCCGGCAGGCTATGGCTACACCTTC.

This chain connects TRBV12-3 or TRBV12-4 to TRBJ2-3, with D possibly being TRBD1 or TRBD2 (5 bases each). This CDR3 spans 15 amino acids. The V and J ends lost 7 bases and 5 bases respectively, with 19 bases between them. The CDR3 loop reads CASTASRGRGDTQYF. Here the CDR3 DNA reads TGTGCCAGCACCGCCTCGAGGGGCCGGGGAGATACGCAGTATTTT.

This clonotype appeared a single time. J is TRBJ2-7 and V is TRBV29-1; TRBD2 aligns across 7 bases. The J call may be faulty, since TRBJ2-5 better matches the DNA end. Germline CDR1 reads SQVTM; CDR2 reads ANQGSEA. CDR3 length: 12 residues. CDR3: CSVRRGGETQYF. The CDR3 DNA reads as TGCAGCGTTAGACGGGGAGGGGAGACCCAGTACTTC.

The chain employs TRBV7-2 and TRBJ2-1; D not resolved. V was shortened by 5 bases and J by 7 bases, with 15 bases between the two germline ends. This CDR3 is 14 amino acids long. The germline gives CDR1 SGHTA, CDR2 FQGNSA. The CDR3 here is CASSGWALGNEQFF. DNA of the CDR3: TGTGCCAGCAGCGGATGGGCCCTAGGGAATGAGCAGTTCTTC.

A word on this clonotype: The missing conserved phenylalanine or tryptophan at the end of this CDR3 makes a read error likely. CDR3 in amino acids: CSARASGAKNIQYS. The CDR3 coding sequence is TGCAGTGCTAGAGCGTCGGGGGCCAAAAACATTCAGTACTCC. The chain is built from TRBV20-1 and TRBJ2-4; possible D gene TRBD2, 5 bases. The CDR3 spans 14 residues. With 1 base removed from V and 1 base from J, the gap between germline ends came to 8 bases. Germline loops: CDR1 DFQATT, CDR2 SNEGSKA (reference sequence).

This clonotype occurred a few times. The chain has TRBV10-3 and TRBJ2-7; TRBD2 agrees at 8 bases. With 0 bases clipped from V and 7 bases from J, the junction kept 5 bases outside the gene matches. This CDR3 is built from 14 residues. Per germline, CDR1 ENHRY and CDR2 SYGVKD. The CDR3 nucleotides read TGTGCCATCAGTGAGTCACTAGCGGCCCTGGAGCAGTACTTC. It translates to CAISESLAALEQYF.

This chain connects TRBV6-6 to TRBJ2-5; D perhaps matches TRBD1 (6 bases). This CDR3 is 15 amino acids long. V lost 6 bases and J lost 5, with 19 bases in between. The germline CDR1 and CDR2 sequences are MNHNY and SVGAGI (reference sequence). CDR3 amino acids: CASSPTGTLGETQYF. The CDR3 DNA follows: TGTGCCAGCAGCCCCACAGGGACCCTAGGGGAGACCCAGTACTTC.

V gene TRBV3-1 combines with J gene TRBJ1-2, with TRBD1 as a possible D gene (6 bases). The CDR3 consists of 15 residues. Trimming removed 0 bases from V and 9 bases from J, with 17 bases in between. Per germline, CDR1 LGHDT and CDR2 YNNKEL (reference sequence). The CDR3 reads CASSQDGGTGSSYTF. CDR3 in DNA: TGTGCCAGCAGCCAAGATGGCGGAACAGGGAGTAGCTACACCTTC. Full variable domain (rest looked up from reference TRBV3-1 and TRBJ1-2): DTAVSQTPKYLVTQMGNDKSIKCEQNLGHDTMYWYKQDSKKFLKIMFSYNNKELIINETVPNRFSPKSPDKAHLNLHINSLELGDSAVYFCASSQDGGTGSSYTFGSGTRLTVV.

Comment on this clonotype: At one boundary the junction diverges from the germline segment, which might be a read error. The chain recombines TRBV7-3 with TRBJ2-3; perhaps TRBD1 as D (5 bases). The CDR3 extends over 15 amino acids. Looked up from germline, CDR1 is SGHTA and CDR2 is FQGTGA. The CDR3 loop is CVSSPRQGNADTQYF. CDR3 DNA: TGTGTCAGCAGCCCCCGGCAGGGTAACGCAGATACGCAGTATTTT.

The CDR3 is CASSPTRQGGNYGYTF. The CDR3 bases are TGTGCCAGCAGCCCCACCCGACAGGGGGGTAACTATGGCTACACCTTC. The V and J genes are TRBV27 and TRBJ1-2; 9 bases are shared with TRBD1. CDR1 and CDR2 from the germline V gene are MNHEY and SMNVEV (reference sequence). V dropped 6 bases and J dropped 1; count of bases not matched to a gene: 9. CDR3 length: 16 amino acids.